This TCR beta chain derives from a study of shared clonotypes between healthy human individuals. About this clone: Its antigen remains unidentified.

Notes on the study in general: Clonotype sharing across a few donors was observed for around 5% of naive CD4 clonotypes. What limited the represented genetic and exposure-history diversity was the small number of donors.

Method: immunoSEQ multiplex PCR; TCRdb's copy keeps in-frame clones and lacks some. The table includes about 2.3 million clones, around 90% detected once. Material for sequencing was naive CD4+ T cells from PBMCs. Subset specified: CD45RA+ positively selected. This sequence originates from a man aged 18 to 30 in good health. Some clones in this sample may be carry-over from other donors' samples.

CDR3 region: CASSGAGTGGTGELFF. The DNA for the CDR3 is TGCGCCAGCAGCGGTGCCGGGACAGGGGGAACCGGGGAGCTGTTTTTT. This chain connects TRBV10-1 to TRBJ2-2; 11 nucleotides align to TRBD1. The CDR3 loop spans 16 amino acids. V was pared by 6 bases and J by 5 bases, with 8 bases of the junction left unmatched. Germline lookup yields CDR1 WNHNN and CDR2 SYGVQD (reference sequence).